Listed here are 13 T cell receptor beta chains from one sample, sequenced in a study of T-cell reconstitution after alpha-beta-depleted transplantation in children. The library targeted TCRbeta and was prepared with unique molecular identifiers. MiXCR was run by TCRdb on the PCR reads, yielding one entry per CDR3 protein. The sample shows under 60,000 distinct CDR3 sequences, 5.8% of them seen only once. Material: PBMCs, mostly from graft donor cells, obtained 60 days after TCRalphabeta/CD19-depleted stem cell transplant. Receptor source: a female patient under 10 years old who had a stem cell transplant for aplastic anemia, so the T cells may come from the graft donor.

This clonotype was detected ten times or more. The gene calls are TRBV5-1 and TRBJ2-5; 8 bases are shared with TRBD1. The CDR3 is 15 amino acids. Germline V gene sequence: CDR1 SGHRS, CDR2 YFSETQ. After removal of 3 bases from V and 5 bases from J, the junction contained 9 bases not matched to a gene. The CDR3 spells CASSSYQGAGETQYF. The CDR3 bases are TGCGCCAGCAGCTCGTACCAGGGGGCTGGGGAGACCCAGTACTTC. Full variable domain (outside the CDR3, taken from reference TRBV5-1 and TRBJ2-5): KAGVTQTPRYLIKTRGQQVTLSCSPISGHRSVSWYQQTPGQGLQFLFEYFSETQRNKGNFPGRFSGRQFSNSRSEMNVSTLELGDSALYLCASSSYQGAGETQYFGPGTRLLVL.

This clonotype was detected ten times or more. V and J are TRBV12-3 or TRBV12-4 and TRBJ1-4; D is unresolved. The V and J ends lost 3 bases and 7 bases respectively, with 15 bases between them. CDR3 length: 15 residues. The CDR3 nucleotides read TGTGCCAGCAGTTTTCAGTCGCATAGGAGTGAAAAACTGTTTTTT. Encoded protein: CASSFQSHRSEKLFF.

This clonotype showed up many times. The rearrangement uses TRBV6-6 and TRBJ2-7; D may be TRBD1 (6 bases). V was cut by 4 bases and J by 1 base, with 17 bases left in between. Germline V gene data show CDR1 as MNHNY and CDR2 as SVGAGI (reference sequence). The CDR3 has 16 residues. This CDR3 reads CASSSSTGWGSYEQYF. For the CDR3, the DNA is TGTGCCAGCAGTTCCTCAACAGGGTGGGGGTCCTACGAGCAGTACTTC.

This clonotype was detected many times. V and J are TRBV7-6 and TRBJ1-2; the D gene is possibly TRBD1 (5 bases). The CDR3 is 15 amino acids. With 5 bases removed from V and 4 bases from J, the gap between germline ends came to 17 bases. Germline-derived CDR1 and CDR2 are SGHVS and FNYEAQ. CDR3 bases: TGTGCCAGCAGCCCCACCGCGGGGCAGAGCTATGGCTACACCTTC. This gives the protein CASSPTAGQSYGYTF.

This clonotype was recorded many times. The V call is TRBV5-1, the J call TRBJ1-1; TRBD1 agrees at 7 bases. The CDR3 loop spans 15 amino acids. V lost 4 bases to trimming and J lost 4 bases; unmatched junction nucleotides: 10. CDR1 is SGHRS and CDR2 is YFSETQ in the germline V gene. The CDR3 DNA reads as TGCGCCAGCAGCACCAAGACAGGGAAGGGCACTGAAGCTTTCTTT. Amino acid sequence: CASSTKTGKGTEAFF.

This clonotype was detected many times. J is TRBJ2-7 and V is TRBV24-1, with TRBD2 matching over 7 bases. CDR1 is KGHDR and CDR2 is SFDVKD in the germline V gene. V gave up 3 bases and J gave up 9 bases; unmatched junction bases: 10. The CDR3 is made up of 14 amino acids. Here the CDR3 reads CATSDPRASGGQYF. CDR3 nucleotides: TGTGCCACCAGTGATCCCCGGGCGTCGGGGGGGCAGTACTTC.

This clonotype was observed at least ten times. V usage is TRBV28 and J usage is TRBJ1-2, with 10 bases lining up with TRBD1. CDR3 length: 14 residues. Germline CDR1 is MDHEN and CDR2 is SYDVKM. V gave up 2 bases and J gave up 8 bases; unmatched junction bases: 5. The CDR3 sequence: CASSLPRDRGGYTF. Written as DNA, the CDR3 is TGTGCCAGCAGTTTACCGCGGGACAGGGGCGGCTACACCTTC.

This clonotype has ten or more counts. CDR3 in DNA: TGTGCCAGCACCGGGGAGGGAAACACTGAAGCTTTCTTT. Translated, it gives CASTGEGNTEAFF. The chain has TRBV2 and TRBJ1-1; D is undetermined. V lost 7 bases to trimming and J lost 2 bases, with 11 bases between them. Germline CDR1 SNHLY, CDR2 FYNNEI. The CDR3 sequence is 13 residues long.

This clonotype was recorded a few times. This chain joins TRBV3-1 and TRBJ2-4; 7 bases map to TRBD2. Germline trimming cut 4 bases from V and 6 bases from J; bases unmatched to any gene: 6. The CDR3 loop spans 14 amino acids. In germline, CDR1 is LGHDT, CDR2 YNNKEL (reference sequence). CDR3 nucleotide sequence: TGTGCCAGCAGCCCCTCCGGGAGGCTAAACATTCAGTACTTC. Encoded protein: CASSPSGRLNIQYF.

This clonotype was recorded many times. The chain recombines TRBV20-1 with TRBJ2-7; tentatively, D is TRBD1 (6 bases). This CDR3 spans 13 amino acids. Trimming cost V 5 bases and J 1 base, with 12 bases left between them. Germline V gives CDR1 DFQATT, CDR2 SNEGSKA (reference sequence). CDR3: CSAWKGDSYEQYF. The CDR3 DNA reads TGCAGTGCTTGGAAGGGGGATTCCTACGAGCAGTACTTC.

This clonotype was recorded a few times. The junction departs from the called germline gene at one end, perhaps through a read error. V is TRBV7-6 and J is TRBJ1-5, with TRBD1 as a possible D gene (5 bases). The germline CDR1 and CDR2 sequences are SGHVS and FNYEAQ. The CDR3 has 13 residues. Written as DNA, the CDR3 is TGTGCCAGCAGTTTAGACAGAAATCAGCCCCAGCATTTT. The encoded protein is CASSLDRNQPQHF. Supplemented by reference TRBV7-6 and TRBJ1-5, the full variable domain reads GAGVSQSPRYKVTKRGQDVALRCDPISGHVSLYWYRQALGQGPEFLTYFNYEAQQDKSGLPNDRFSAERPEGSISTLTIQRTEQRDSAMYRCASSLDRNQPQHFGDGTRLSIL.

This clonotype has a count of ten or more. The chain employs TRBV4-3 and TRBJ2-5; D remains unclear. Germline CDR1 reads LGHNA; CDR2 reads YSLEER. Trimming took 0 bases from V and 5 from J, leaving 7 bases between them. The CDR3 loop spans 13 amino acids. The DNA of the CDR3 is TGCGCCAGCAGCCAAGATTTGAAGGAGACCCAGTACTTC. Amino acids: CASSQDLKETQYF.

This clonotype was seen ten or more times. This chain links TRBV28 with TRBJ2-6, with a possible D match to TRBD1 (6 bases). The ends were cut back, 6 bases at V and 12 bases at J, with 12 bases in the middle. CDR1 MDHEN and CDR2 SYDVKM come from the germline V gene. The CDR3 loop spans 12 amino acids. The chain's CDR3 is CASSRGPPVLTF. The CDR3 nucleotides read TGTGCCAGCAGCAGGGGACCGCCCGTCCTGACTTTC.